This T cell receptor (beta chain) was identified in a study of shared clonotypes between healthy human individuals. Repertoires were generated with immunoSEQ multiplex PCR, while TCRdb's copy carries only in-frame clones and drops some. The repertoire includes millions of clones, just under 95% of them detected once, and roughly 1% sits in the top ten. Positive CCR7 selection of CD45RO-negative cells yielded the naive CD8 cells, and terminally differentiated effector memory CD45RA+ cells were excluded. Donors included only healthy HIV-negative adults lacking recent acute infections or vaccinations. The study, taken as a whole, reports: Among a few donors, about 5% of naive CD4 clonotypes were found in common. Depth of sequencing was expected to influence donor clonotype sharing.

The CDR3 totals 16 residues. Germline trimming cut 9 bases from V and 4 bases from J; bases unmatched to any gene: 14. CDR1 and CDR2 (germline): SNHLY, FYNNEI. Regarding this clone: The antigen is not known.

Material: naive CD8+ T cells sorted from blood. The TCR originated in a man between 18 and 35 years old in good health. The rearrangement links TRBV2 to TRBJ2-7, with 11 bases fitting TRBD2. CDR3 DNA sequence: TGTGCCAGTTCCGGGTCCTCAATAGCGGGAGGGTACGAGCAGTACTTC. It yields the protein CASSGSSIAGGYEQYF.